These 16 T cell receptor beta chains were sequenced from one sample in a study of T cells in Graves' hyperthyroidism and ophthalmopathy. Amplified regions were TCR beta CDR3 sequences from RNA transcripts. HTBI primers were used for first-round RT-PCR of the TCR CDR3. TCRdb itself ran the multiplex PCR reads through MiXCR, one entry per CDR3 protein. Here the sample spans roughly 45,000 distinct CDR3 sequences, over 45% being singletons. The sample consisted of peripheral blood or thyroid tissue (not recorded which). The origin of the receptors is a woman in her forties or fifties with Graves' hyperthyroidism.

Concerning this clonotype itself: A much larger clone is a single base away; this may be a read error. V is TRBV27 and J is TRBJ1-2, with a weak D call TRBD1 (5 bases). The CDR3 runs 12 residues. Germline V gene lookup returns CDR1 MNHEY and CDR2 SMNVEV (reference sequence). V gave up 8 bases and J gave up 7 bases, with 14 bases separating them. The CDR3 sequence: CASASAGCGYTF. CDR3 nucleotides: TGTGCCAGCGCCTCAGCAGGGTGTGGCTACACCTTC.

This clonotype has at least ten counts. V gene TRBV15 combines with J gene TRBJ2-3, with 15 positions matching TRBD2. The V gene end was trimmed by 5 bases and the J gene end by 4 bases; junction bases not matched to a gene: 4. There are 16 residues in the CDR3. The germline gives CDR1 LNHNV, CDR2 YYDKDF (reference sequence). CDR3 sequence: CATSPGTSGRSDTQYF. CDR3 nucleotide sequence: TGTGCCACCAGCCCCGGGACTAGCGGGAGGTCAGATACGCAGTATTTT.

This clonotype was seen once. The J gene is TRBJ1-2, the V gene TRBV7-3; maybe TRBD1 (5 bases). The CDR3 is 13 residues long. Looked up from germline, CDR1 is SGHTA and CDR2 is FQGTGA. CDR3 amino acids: CAGSPGHGGGYTF. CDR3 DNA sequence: TGTGCTGGCAGCCCCGGACATGGCGGCGGCTACACCTTC.

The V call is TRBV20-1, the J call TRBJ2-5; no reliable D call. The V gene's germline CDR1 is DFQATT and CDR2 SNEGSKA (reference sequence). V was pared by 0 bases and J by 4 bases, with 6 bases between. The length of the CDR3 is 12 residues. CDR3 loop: CSARDWPETQYF. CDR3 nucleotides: TGCAGTGCTAGAGATTGGCCAGAGACCCAGTACTTC.

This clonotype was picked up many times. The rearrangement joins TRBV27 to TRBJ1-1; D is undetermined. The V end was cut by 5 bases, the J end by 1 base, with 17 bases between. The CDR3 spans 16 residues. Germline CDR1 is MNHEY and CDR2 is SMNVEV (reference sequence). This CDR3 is CASSRAGFVSNTEAFF. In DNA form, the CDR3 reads TGTGCCAGCAGTCGGGCCGGGTTCGTTTCGAACACTGAAGCTTTCTTT.

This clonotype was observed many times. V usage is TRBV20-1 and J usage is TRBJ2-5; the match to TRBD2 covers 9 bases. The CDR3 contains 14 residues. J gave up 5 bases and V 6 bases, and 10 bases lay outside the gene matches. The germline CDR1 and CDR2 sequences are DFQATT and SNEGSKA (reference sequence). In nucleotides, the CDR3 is TGCAGTGCCCTTAGCGGGAGATCATTGGAGACCCAGTACTTC. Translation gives CSALSGRSLETQYF.

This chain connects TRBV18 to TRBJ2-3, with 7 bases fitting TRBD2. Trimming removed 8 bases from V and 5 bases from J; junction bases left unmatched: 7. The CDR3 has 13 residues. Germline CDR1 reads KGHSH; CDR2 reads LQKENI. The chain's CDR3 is CASTRLAGDTQYF. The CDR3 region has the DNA TGTGCCAGCACACGATTAGCGGGAGATACGCAGTATTTT. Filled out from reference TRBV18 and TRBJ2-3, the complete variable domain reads NAGVMQNPRHLVRRRGQEARLRCSPMKGHSHVYWYRQLPEEGLKFMVYLQKENIIDESGMPKERFSAEFPKEGPSILRIQQVVRGDSAAYFCASTRLAGDTQYFGPGTRLTVL.

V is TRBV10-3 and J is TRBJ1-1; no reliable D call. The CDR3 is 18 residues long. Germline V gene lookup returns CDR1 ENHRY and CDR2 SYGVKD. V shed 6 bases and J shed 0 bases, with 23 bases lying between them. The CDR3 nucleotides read TGTGCCATCAGCCTTACCCGAGTCGGCGCTGACTTGAACACTGAAGCTTTCTTT. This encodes CAISLTRVGADLNTEAFF.

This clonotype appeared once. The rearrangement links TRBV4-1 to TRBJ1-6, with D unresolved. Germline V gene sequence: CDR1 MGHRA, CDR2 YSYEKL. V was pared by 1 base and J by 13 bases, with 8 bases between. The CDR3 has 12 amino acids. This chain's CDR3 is CASSQGGNPLHF. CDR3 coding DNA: TGCGCCAGCAGCCAAGGGGGAAATCCCCTCCACTTT.

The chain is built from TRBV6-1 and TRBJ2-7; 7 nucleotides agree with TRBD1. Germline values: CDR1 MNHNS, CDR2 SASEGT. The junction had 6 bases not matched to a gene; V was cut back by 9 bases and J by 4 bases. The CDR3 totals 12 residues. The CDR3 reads CASTGTAYEQYF. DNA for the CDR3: TGTGCCAGTACCGGGACAGCGTACGAGCAGTACTTC.

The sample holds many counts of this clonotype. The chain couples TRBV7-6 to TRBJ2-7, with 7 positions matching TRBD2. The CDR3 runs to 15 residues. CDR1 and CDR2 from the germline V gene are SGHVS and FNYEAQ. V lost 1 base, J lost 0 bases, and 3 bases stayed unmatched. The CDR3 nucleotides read TGTGCCAGCAGCTTAGTAGCGGGCCCCTCCTACGAGCAGTACTTC. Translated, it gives CASSLVAGPSYEQYF.

The CDR3 here is CASSYGQATRETQYF. DNA for the CDR3: TGTGCCAGCAGTTACGGTCAGGCCACTCGCGAGACCCAGTACTTC. The V gene is TRBV6-5, the J gene TRBJ2-5; no clear D gene. There are 15 residues in the CDR3. Germline V lookup: CDR1 MNHEY, CDR2 SVGAGI. Deletions cut 2 bases from V and 5 bases from J, with 15 bases between.

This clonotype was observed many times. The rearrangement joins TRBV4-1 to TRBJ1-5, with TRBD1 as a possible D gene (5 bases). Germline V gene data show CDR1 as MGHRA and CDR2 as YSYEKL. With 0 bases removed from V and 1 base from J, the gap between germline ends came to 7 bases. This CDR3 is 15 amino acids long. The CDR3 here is CASSQDGGSNQPQHF. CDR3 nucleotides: TGCGCCAGCAGCCAAGATGGGGGGAGCAATCAGCCCCAGCATTTT.

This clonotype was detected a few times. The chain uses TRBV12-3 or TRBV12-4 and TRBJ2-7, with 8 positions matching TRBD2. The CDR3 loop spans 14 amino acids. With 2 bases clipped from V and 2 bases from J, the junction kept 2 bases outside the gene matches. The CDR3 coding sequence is TGTGCCAGCAGTTTACAGCGGGGGCCCTACGAGCAGTACTTC. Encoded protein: CASSLQRGPYEQYF.

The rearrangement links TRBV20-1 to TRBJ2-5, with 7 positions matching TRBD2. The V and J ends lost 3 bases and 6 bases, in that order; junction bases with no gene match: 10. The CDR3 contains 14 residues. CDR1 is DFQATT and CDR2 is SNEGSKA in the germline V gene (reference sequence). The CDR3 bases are TGCAGTGCTAGCAGCGTCGGGGAGGGACAGACCCAGTACTTC. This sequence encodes CSASSVGEGQTQYF.

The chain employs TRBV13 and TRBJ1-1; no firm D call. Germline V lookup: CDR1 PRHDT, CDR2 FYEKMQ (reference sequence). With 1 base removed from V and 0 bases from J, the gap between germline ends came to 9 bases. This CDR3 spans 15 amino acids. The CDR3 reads CASSLVANMNTEAFF. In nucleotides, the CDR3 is TGTGCCAGCAGCTTAGTGGCCAACATGAACACTGAAGCTTTCTTT.